This T cell receptor (beta chain) was identified during a study of patients and donors after allogeneic stem cell transplantation. TCRdb re-called the RT-PCR reads with MiXCR, one entry per CDR3 protein. The table includes approximately 170,000 distinct CDR3 sequences, approximately 25% detected once. This TCR was recovered from a human donor who was either an allogeneic HSCT recipient or a stem cell or donor lymphocyte infusion donor (not recorded which). It is not recorded whose cells these are; they may come from a transplant donor. Source material: blood, either unsorted or a sorted T cell fraction (not recorded which).

The CDR3 DNA reads as TGCAGCGTTGGCGGGGGCGCGGGTGAAAAACTGTTTTTT. It translates to CSVGGGAGEKLFF. This chain uses TRBV29-1 with TRBJ1-4; maybe TRBD1 (6 bases). CDR1 is SQVTM, CDR2 ANQGSEA, per germline. The V end lost 4 bases, the J end lost 7 bases, and 13 bases lay between the germline ends. This CDR3 spans 13 amino acids.